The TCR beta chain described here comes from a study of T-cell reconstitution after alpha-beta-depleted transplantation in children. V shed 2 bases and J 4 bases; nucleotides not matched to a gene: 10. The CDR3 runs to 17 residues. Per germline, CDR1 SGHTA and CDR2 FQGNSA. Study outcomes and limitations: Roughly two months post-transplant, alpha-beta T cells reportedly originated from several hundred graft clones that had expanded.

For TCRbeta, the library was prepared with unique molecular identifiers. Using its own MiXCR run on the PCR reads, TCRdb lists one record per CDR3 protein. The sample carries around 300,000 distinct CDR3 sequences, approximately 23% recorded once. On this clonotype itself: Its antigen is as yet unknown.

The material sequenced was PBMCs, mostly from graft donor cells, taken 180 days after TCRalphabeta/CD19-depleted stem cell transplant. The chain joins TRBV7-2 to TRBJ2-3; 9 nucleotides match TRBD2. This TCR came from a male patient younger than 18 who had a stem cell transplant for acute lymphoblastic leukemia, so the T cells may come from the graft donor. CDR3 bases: TGTGCCAGCAGCTTACTTGGGATAGCGGGAGTAGCAGATACGCAGTATTTT. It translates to CASSLLGIAGVADTQYF.